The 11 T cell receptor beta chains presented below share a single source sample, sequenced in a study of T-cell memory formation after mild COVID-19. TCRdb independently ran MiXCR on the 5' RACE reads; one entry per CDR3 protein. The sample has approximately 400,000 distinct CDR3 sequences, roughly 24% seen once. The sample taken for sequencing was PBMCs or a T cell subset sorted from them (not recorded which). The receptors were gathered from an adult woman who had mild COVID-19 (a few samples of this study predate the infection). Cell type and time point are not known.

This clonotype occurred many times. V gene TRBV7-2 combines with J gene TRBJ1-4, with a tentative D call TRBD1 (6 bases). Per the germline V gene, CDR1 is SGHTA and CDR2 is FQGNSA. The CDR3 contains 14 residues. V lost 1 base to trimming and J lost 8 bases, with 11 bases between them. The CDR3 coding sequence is TGTGCCAGCAGCTTAGGTCAGGGGCGCGAAAAACTGTTTTTT. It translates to CASSLGQGREKLFF.

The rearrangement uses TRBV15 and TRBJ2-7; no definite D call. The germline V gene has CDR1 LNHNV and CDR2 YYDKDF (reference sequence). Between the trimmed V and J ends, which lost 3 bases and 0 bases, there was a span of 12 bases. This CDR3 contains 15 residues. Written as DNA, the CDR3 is TGTGCCACCAGCAGTGGACGGATCAGCTCCTACGAGCAGTACTTC. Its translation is CATSSGRISSYEQYF.

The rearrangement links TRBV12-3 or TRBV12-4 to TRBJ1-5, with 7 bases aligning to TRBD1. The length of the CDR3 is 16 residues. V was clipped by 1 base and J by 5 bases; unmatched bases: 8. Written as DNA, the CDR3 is TGTGCCAGCAGTTTAGGAACAGGGGTCGCGGATCAGCCCCAGCATTTT. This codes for CASSLGTGVADQPQHF.

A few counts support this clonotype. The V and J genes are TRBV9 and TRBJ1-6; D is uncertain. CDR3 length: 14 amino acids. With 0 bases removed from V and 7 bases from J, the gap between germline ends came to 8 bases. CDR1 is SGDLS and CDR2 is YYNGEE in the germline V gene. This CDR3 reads CASSVGSTNSPLHF. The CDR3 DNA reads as TGTGCCAGCAGCGTAGGGAGCACCAATTCACCCCTCCACTTT.

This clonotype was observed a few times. The CDR3 DNA reads as TGTGCCAGCAGCCTCACTATCAGCGGGGGAGGAGAGACCCAGTACTTC. Residues: CASSLTISGGGETQYF. The rearrangement joins TRBV13 to TRBJ2-5; TRBD2 agrees at 8 bases. There are 16 residues in the CDR3. V trimming: 5 bases; J trimming: 4 bases; junction bases outside the gene matches: 12. Germline V gene data show CDR1 as PRHDT and CDR2 as FYEKMQ (reference sequence).

CDR3 nucleotide sequence: TGTGCCAGCAGCTGGCGGGAGAGTGAGACCCAGTACTTC. It codes for CASSWRESETQYF. V is TRBV27 and J is TRBJ2-5, with TRBD2 matching 7 bases. V was pared by 6 bases and J by 5 bases, with 6 bases of the junction left unmatched. Germline CDR1 is MNHEY and CDR2 is SMNVEV (reference sequence). This CDR3 contains 13 residues.

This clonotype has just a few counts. The CDR3 DNA sequence: TGTGCCAGCAGTGAGAACAGGGGCACTGAAGCTTTCTTT. This translates into CASSENRGTEAFF. The V gene is TRBV6-1, the J gene TRBJ1-1; TRBD1 matches at 7 bases. This CDR3 region has 13 residues. Germline assignment: CDR1 MNHNS and CDR2 SASEGT. The junction had 2 bases not matched to a gene; V was cut back by 3 bases and J by 4 bases.

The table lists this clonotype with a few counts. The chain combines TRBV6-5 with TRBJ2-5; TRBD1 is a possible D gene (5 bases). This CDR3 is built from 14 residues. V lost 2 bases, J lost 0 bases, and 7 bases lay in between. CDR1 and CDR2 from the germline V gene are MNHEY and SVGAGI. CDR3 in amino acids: CASSYGADQETQYF. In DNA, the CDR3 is TGTGCCAGCAGTTACGGGGCAGACCAAGAGACCCAGTACTTC.

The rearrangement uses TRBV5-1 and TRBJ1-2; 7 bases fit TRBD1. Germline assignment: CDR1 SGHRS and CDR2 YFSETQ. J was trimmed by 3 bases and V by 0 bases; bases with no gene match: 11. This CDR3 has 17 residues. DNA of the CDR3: TGCGCCAGCAGCTTGGGCGGAGGGGACAGACCCTACTATGGCTACACCTTC. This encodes CASSLGGGDRPYYGYTF.

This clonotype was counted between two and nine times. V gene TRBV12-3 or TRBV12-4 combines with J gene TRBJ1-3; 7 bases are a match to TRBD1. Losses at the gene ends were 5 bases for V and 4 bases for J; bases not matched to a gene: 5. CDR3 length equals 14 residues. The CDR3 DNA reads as TGTGCCAGCAGTCCCAGGGGGGCAGGAAACACCATATATTTT. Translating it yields CASSPRGAGNTIYF.

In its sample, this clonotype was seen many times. Here the CDR3 reads CATSDQLIDTQYF. The CDR3 DNA sequence: TGTGCCACCAGTGATCAGCTGATAGATACGCAGTATTTT. The V and J genes are TRBV24-1 and TRBJ2-3; no clear D gene. Trimming pared 3 bases from V and 5 bases from J, leaving 8 bases between. This CDR3 has 13 amino acids. Germline loops: CDR1 KGHDR, CDR2 SFDVKD.